The 28 T cell receptor beta chains listed next were all sequenced from one sample in a study of T-cell memory formation after mild COVID-19 (dated by TCRdb to about 2021). The protocol used for the library was 5' RACE. Sequencing took place on an Illumina NovaSeq 6000. TCRdb handled the public reads itself, with Q25 trimming in fastp and clone calling in MiXCR, and kept productive beta chains. Merged by CDR3 protein, the rows form single entries marked with the most common genes and DNA. This sample lists about 170,000 distinct CDR3 sequences; 10% to 15% were detected once. The ten largest make up roughly 3.3% of the sample. Sample: PBMCs or a T cell subset sorted from them (not recorded which). Every receptor here comes from a man aged 18 to 35 who had mild COVID-19 (a few samples of this study predate the infection). The sample titles of this study are shuffled in the database, so cell type and time point are left out; the donor was told from shared clones.

The rearrangement joins TRBV18 to TRBJ2-3; a weak D match, TRBD1 (6 bases). Germline loops: CDR1 KGHSH, CDR2 LQKENI. Trimming shortened V by 5 bases and J by 3 bases, and 18 bases separated the two germline ends. The CDR3 sequence is 16 residues long. The DNA for the CDR3 is TGTGCCAGCTCATGGCAACAGGGCAGTAGGACAGATACGCAGTATTTT. Translation: CASSWQQGSRTDTQYF.

The chain joins TRBV4-3 to TRBJ2-3; 8 positions agree with TRBD2. Germline lookup yields CDR1 LGHNA and CDR2 YSLEER. The CDR3 sequence is 15 residues long. V gave up 0 bases and J gave up 5 bases; unmatched junction bases: 4. CDR3 in amino acids: CASSQERRGVDTQYF. The CDR3 DNA reads TGCGCCAGCAGCCAAGAACGGCGGGGGGTAGATACGCAGTATTTT.

V gene TRBV10-3 combines with J gene TRBJ1-4; 11 bases are a match to TRBD1. V lost 6 bases, J lost 1 base, and 7 bases stayed unmatched. The germline V gene encodes CDR1 ENHRY and CDR2 SYGVKD. This CDR3 has 17 amino acids. CDR3 bases: TGTGCCATCAGCTTCGGACAGGGGGCCGGAACTAATGAAAAACTGTTTTTT. This sequence encodes CAISFGQGAGTNEKLFF.

This clonotype was recorded a few times. CDR3 bases: TGTGCCACCAGCCGATCTCCCTGGGCCGGGGGGCCTCAAGAGACCCAGTACTTC. This codes for CATSRSPWAGGPQETQYF. This chain joins TRBV15 and TRBJ2-5; TRBD2 is a possible D gene (7 bases). This CDR3 spans 18 amino acids. V lost 5 bases to trimming and J lost 2 bases, with 24 bases between them. CDR1 and CDR2 from the germline V gene are LNHNV and YYDKDF (reference sequence).

This clonotype has just a few counts. The genes are TRBV9 and TRBJ2-1; TRBD1 or TRBD2 may be the D gene (5 bases each). The germline CDR1 and CDR2 sequences are SGDLS and YYNGEE. The CDR3 is 19 amino acids. V was pared by 3 bases and J by 0 bases, with 22 bases between. Written as DNA, the CDR3 is TGTGCCAGCAGCGCCTTTCACGGGGCCGCGGGTGACTCCTACAATGAGCAGTTCTTC. As protein: CASSAFHGAAGDSYNEQFF.

This clonotype was picked up a small number of times. V is TRBV5-1 and J is TRBJ1-1; possible D gene TRBD1, 5 bases. The CDR3 has 13 residues. With 5 bases removed from V and 11 bases from J, the gap between germline ends came to 19 bases. CDR1 is SGHRS and CDR2 is YFSETQ in the germline V gene. The CDR3 nucleotides are TGCGCCAGCAGGGGGGTCGGATACGAGGGGGCTTTCTTT. This translates into CASRGVGYEGAFF.

The chain recombines TRBV6-6 with TRBJ1-1; D gene uncertain. V lost 2 bases and J lost 5, with 6 bases in between. Looked up from germline, CDR1 is MNHNY and CDR2 is SVGAGI (reference sequence). There are 12 residues in the CDR3. CDR3 in DNA: TGTGCCAGCAGTTACAGGGAAACTGAAGCTTTCTTT. It is translated as CASSYRETEAFF.

This clonotype has a handful of counts. The V and J genes are TRBV7-2 and TRBJ2-1, with D possibly TRBD2 on 5 matching bases. The germline V gene has CDR1 SGHTA and CDR2 FQGNSA. Trimming removed 3 bases from V and 0 bases from J, with 6 bases in between. The CDR3 has 14 residues. The CDR3 DNA sequence: TGTGCCAGCAGCTTTGGGAGCTCCTACAATGAGCAGTTCTTC. Its translation: CASSFGSSYNEQFF.

J is TRBJ1-5 and V is TRBV7-3; no reliable D call. The germline gives CDR1 SGHTA, CDR2 FQGTGA. The CDR3 is 13 residues long. The V end was cut by 6 bases, the J end by 3 bases, with 9 bases between. The CDR3 is CASSLNNNQPQHF. In DNA form, the CDR3 reads TGTGCCAGCAGTCTTAATAACAATCAGCCCCAGCATTTT.

This clonotype was seen only a few times. This chain uses TRBV4-1 with TRBJ1-1; weak D call: TRBD1 (6 bases). The ends were cut back, 1 base at V and 3 bases at J, with 18 bases in the middle. The CDR3 loop spans 17 amino acids. CDR1 is MGHRA, CDR2 YSYEKL, per germline. In DNA form, the CDR3 reads TGCGCCAGCAGCCAAGCCTTGTTAGGGGGGATACACACTGAAGCTTTCTTT. It is translated as CASSQALLGGIHTEAFF.

This clonotype was observed a handful of times. V and J are TRBV11-2 and TRBJ2-7, with D perhaps matching TRBD2 (6 bases). The CDR3 sequence is 14 residues long. Between the trimmed V and J ends, which lost 8 bases and 6 bases, there was a span of 20 bases. Germline lookup yields CDR1 SGHAT and CDR2 FQNNGV. CDR3 in amino acids: CASAQAPGAGEQYF. The CDR3 coding sequence is TGTGCCAGCGCTCAAGCCCCCGGAGCGGGCGAGCAGTACTTC.

J is TRBJ1-2 and V is TRBV4-3, with no clear D. This CDR3 contains 15 residues. Germline V gene data show CDR1 as LGHNA and CDR2 as YSLEER. With 3 bases removed from V and 3 bases from J, the gap between germline ends came to 14 bases. This chain's CDR3 is CASSHHTAGYYGYTF. CDR3 DNA: TGCGCCAGCAGCCACCATACTGCGGGGTACTATGGCTACACCTTC.

This clonotype was detected only a few times. This rearrangement joins TRBV4-1 to TRBJ2-3; 9 nucleotides match TRBD2. This CDR3 has 15 residues. Trimming removed 0 bases from V and 5 bases from J; junction bases left unmatched: 3. Germline V lookup: CDR1 MGHRA, CDR2 YSYEKL. The DNA for the CDR3 is TGCGCCAGCAGCCAAGATTTGCGGGGGGGAGATACGCAGTATTTT. It specifies CASSQDLRGGDTQYF.

This chain connects TRBV20-1 to TRBJ2-1; 13 nucleotides align to TRBD2. V lost 6 bases to trimming and J lost 3 bases; unmatched junction nucleotides: 8. CDR3 length: 16 amino acids. Per the germline V gene, CDR1 is DFQATT and CDR2 is SNEGSKA (reference sequence). The CDR3 region is CSAHGTSGAYYNEQFF. The CDR3 DNA follows: TGCAGTGCCCACGGGACTAGCGGGGCGTACTACAATGAGCAGTTCTTC.

The table lists this clonotype with a few counts. The gene calls are TRBV5-1 and TRBJ2-5; 7 bases match TRBD1. CDR3 size: 15 residues. The germline V gene encodes CDR1 SGHRS and CDR2 YFSETQ. V lost 0 bases to trimming and J lost 1 base; unmatched junction nucleotides: 3. CDR3 DNA sequence: TGCGCCAGCAGCTTGGCCGACAGGGTCCAAGAGACCCAGTACTTC. This gives the protein CASSLADRVQETQYF. Using reference TRBV5-1 and TRBJ2-5 for the parts outside the CDR3, the full variable domain is KAGVTQTPRYLIKTRGQQVTLSCSPISGHRSVSWYQQTPGQGLQFLFEYFSETQRNKGNFPGRFSGRQFSNSRSEMNVSTLELGDSALYLCASSLADRVQETQYFGPGTRLLVL.

This clonotype has just a few counts. The CDR3 region has the DNA TGTGCCAGCAGCCGACATGCGGCGGGGGAAGAGACCCAGTACTTC. This translates into CASSRHAAGEETQYF. The rearrangement uses TRBV7-2 and TRBJ2-5; TRBD2 matches 7 bases. J was trimmed by 3 bases and V by 5 bases; bases with no gene match: 9. From germline, CDR1 is SGHTA and CDR2 FQGNSA. The CDR3 runs to 15 residues.

This clonotype was observed a handful of times. Germline and junction disagree at one end, which may indicate a read error. The rearrangement joins TRBV3-1 to TRBJ2-5; no reliable D call. Germline-derived CDR1 and CDR2 are LGHDT and YNNKEL (reference sequence). The CDR3 totals 10 residues. The CDR3 coding sequence is TGTACCAGCAGCCACGATACCCAGTACTTC. Protein product: CTSSHDTQYF.

This clonotype was seen a handful of times. The V call is TRBV7-9, the J call TRBJ1-2; TRBD1 matches at 7 bases. This CDR3 comprises 14 residues. CDR1 and CDR2 from the germline V gene are SEHNR and FQNEAQ (reference sequence). Unmatched junction bases numbered 3, after V lost 1 base and J lost 4 bases. CDR3 nucleotides: TGTGCCAGCAGCTTAGTGACAGGGTCCTATGGCTACACCTTC. Translating it yields CASSLVTGSYGYTF.

Many counts were recorded for this clonotype. The chain has TRBV20-1 and TRBJ1-1; TRBD1 aligns across 7 bases. Germline loops: CDR1 DFQATT, CDR2 SNEGSKA (reference sequence). This CDR3 is built from 12 residues. Germline trimming cut 2 bases from V and 4 bases from J; bases unmatched to any gene: 1. The chain's CDR3 is CSARQGGTEAFF. CDR3 nucleotides: TGCAGTGCTAGACAGGGGGGCACTGAAGCTTTCTTT.

This clonotype was seen more than once but under ten times. The chain links TRBV2 to TRBJ1-1; maybe TRBD1 (5 bases). V was clipped by 5 bases and J by 8 bases, with 12 bases between them. Germline V gives CDR1 SNHLY, CDR2 FYNNEI. The CDR3 spans 12 residues. Here the CDR3 reads CASSFGALEAFF. CDR3 nucleotide sequence: TGTGCCAGCAGTTTCGGGGCATTAGAAGCTTTCTTT. The full variable domain, with the rest looked up from reference TRBV2 and TRBJ1-1, is EPEVTQTPSHQVTQMGQEVILRCVPISNHLYFYWYRQILGQKVEFLVSFYNNEISEKSEIFDDQFSVERPDGSNFTLKIRSTKLEDSAMYFCASSFGALEAFFGQGTRLTVV.

This clonotype was found a few times. The chain joins TRBV28 to TRBJ1-5; 8 bases match TRBD1. With V trimmed by 11 bases and J by 6 bases, 6 bases remained unmatched. The CDR3 spans 12 residues. Germline values: CDR1 MDHEN, CDR2 SYDVKM. The CDR3 DNA reads as TGTGCCGTCGACAGGGGCGGTCAGCCCCAGCATTTT. Its translation is CAVDRGGQPQHF.

This clonotype was counted many times. This chain uses TRBV12-3 or TRBV12-4 with TRBJ1-6; D remains unclear. Deletions cut 1 base from V and 4 bases from J, with 5 bases between. The CDR3 consists of 14 residues. CDR3 nucleotide sequence: TGTGCCAGCAGTTTAGGTGGATATAATTCACCCCTCCACTTT. Protein: CASSLGGYNSPLHF.

This clonotype was seen a few times. The chain combines TRBV28 with TRBJ2-3; TRBD2 matches 7 bases. This CDR3 has 13 amino acids. Germline lookup yields CDR1 MDHEN and CDR2 SYDVKM. Losses at the gene ends were 7 bases for V and 4 bases for J; bases not matched to a gene: 5. The CDR3 loop reads CASTPRGADTQYF. The CDR3 DNA reads TGTGCCAGCACCCCCCGGGGGGCAGATACGCAGTATTTT.

This clonotype was seen more than once but under ten times. The chain carries TRBV5-1 and TRBJ1-1; D not resolved. Germline assignment: CDR1 SGHRS and CDR2 YFSETQ. Trimming left V 0 bases short and J 3 bases short, with 6 bases between. The CDR3 consists of 13 residues. The CDR3 is CASSLAIDTEAFF. CDR3 nucleotide sequence: TGCGCCAGCAGCTTGGCTATCGACACTGAAGCTTTCTTT.

The chain links TRBV7-6 to TRBJ2-5; 8 positions match TRBD1. The CDR3 extends over 15 amino acids. With V trimmed by 3 bases and J by 2 bases, 5 bases remained unmatched. Germline lookup yields CDR1 SGHVS and CDR2 FNYEAQ. The CDR3 bases are TGTGCCAGCAGCTTCGGGACAGGCCCTCAAGAGACCCAGTACTTC. It yields the protein CASSFGTGPQETQYF.

This clonotype was counted between two and nine times. CDR3 residues: CSVGDGTEAFF. The CDR3 DNA follows: TGCAGCGTTGGCGACGGGACTGAAGCTTTCTTT. The chain recombines TRBV29-1 with TRBJ1-1; D is unclear. The V gene lost 4 bases and the J gene lost 5 bases, with 8 bases spanning the gap. From germline, CDR1 is SQVTM and CDR2 ANQGSEA. The CDR3 is 11 residues long.

J is TRBJ2-5 and V is TRBV20-1, with 13 positions matching TRBD2. This CDR3 has 15 amino acids. V lost 3 bases and J lost 1; bases outside the gene matches: 2. From germline, CDR1 is DFQATT and CDR2 SNEGSKA (reference sequence). The CDR3 DNA is TGCAGTGCTAGTGGGACTAGCGGGGCCCAAGAGACCCAGTACTTC. Its protein is CSASGTSGAQETQYF.

CDR3 coding DNA: TGCAGCGTTGATTTCCAGGTCCTGGAGACCCAGTACTTC. Translation gives CSVDFQVLETQYF. The V call is TRBV29-1, the J call TRBJ2-5; D gene ambiguous. CDR1 is SQVTM and CDR2 is ANQGSEA in the germline V gene. The CDR3 contains 13 residues. The V end lost 3 bases, the J end lost 5 bases, and 13 bases lay between the germline ends.